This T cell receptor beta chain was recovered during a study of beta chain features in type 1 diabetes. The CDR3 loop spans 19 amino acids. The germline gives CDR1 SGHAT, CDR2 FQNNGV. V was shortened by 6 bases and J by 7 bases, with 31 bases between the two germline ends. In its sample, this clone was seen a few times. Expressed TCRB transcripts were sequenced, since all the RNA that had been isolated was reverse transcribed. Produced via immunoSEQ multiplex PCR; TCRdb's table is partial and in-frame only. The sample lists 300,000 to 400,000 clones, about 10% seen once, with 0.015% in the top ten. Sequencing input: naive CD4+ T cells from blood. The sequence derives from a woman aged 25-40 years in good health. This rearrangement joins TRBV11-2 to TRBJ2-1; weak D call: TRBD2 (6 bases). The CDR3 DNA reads TGTGCCAGCAGTCCAGTGGGGTCGGCTAGCGCCCTCCTTCTAAATGAGCAGTTCTTC. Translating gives CASSPVGSASALLLNEQFF.